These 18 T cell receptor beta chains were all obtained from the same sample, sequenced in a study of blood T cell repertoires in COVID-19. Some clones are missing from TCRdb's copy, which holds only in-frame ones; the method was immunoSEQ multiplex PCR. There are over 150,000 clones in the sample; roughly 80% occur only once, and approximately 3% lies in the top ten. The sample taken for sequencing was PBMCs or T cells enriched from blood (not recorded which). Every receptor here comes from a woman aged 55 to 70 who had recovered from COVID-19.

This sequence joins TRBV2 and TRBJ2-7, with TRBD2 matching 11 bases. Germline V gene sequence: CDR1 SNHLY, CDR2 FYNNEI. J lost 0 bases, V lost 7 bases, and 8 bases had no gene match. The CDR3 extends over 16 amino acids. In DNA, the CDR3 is TGTGCCAGCATCAGACTAGCGGGGTTAGACTCCTACGAGCAGTACTTC. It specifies CASIRLAGLDSYEQYF.

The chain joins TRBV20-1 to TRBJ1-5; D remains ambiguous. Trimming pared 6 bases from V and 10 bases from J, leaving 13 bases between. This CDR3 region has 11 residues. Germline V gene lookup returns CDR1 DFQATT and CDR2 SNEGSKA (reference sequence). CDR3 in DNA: TGCAGTGCCGCCTTTGGGAGCCCCCAGCATTTT. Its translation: CSAAFGSPQHF.

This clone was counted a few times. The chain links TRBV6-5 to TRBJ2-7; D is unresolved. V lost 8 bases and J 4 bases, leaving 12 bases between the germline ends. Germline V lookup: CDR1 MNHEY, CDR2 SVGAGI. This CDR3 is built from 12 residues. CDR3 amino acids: CASSFSVYEQYF. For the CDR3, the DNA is TGTGCCAGCTCCTTTTCCGTTTACGAGCAGTACTTC.

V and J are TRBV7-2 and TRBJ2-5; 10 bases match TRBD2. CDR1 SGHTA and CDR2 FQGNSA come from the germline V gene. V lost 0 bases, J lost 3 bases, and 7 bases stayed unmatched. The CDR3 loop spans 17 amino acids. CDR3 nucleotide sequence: TGTGCCAGCAGCTTAGCGCGGTCTAGCGGGGGTGAAGAGACCCAGTACTTC. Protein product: CASSLARSSGGEETQYF.

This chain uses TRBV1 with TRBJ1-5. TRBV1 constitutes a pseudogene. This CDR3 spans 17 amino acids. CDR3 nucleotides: TGCACCAGCAGTAGGCCCCGGAGGCTTTTTAGCAATCAGCCCCAGCATTTT. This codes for CTSSRPRRLFSNQPQHF.

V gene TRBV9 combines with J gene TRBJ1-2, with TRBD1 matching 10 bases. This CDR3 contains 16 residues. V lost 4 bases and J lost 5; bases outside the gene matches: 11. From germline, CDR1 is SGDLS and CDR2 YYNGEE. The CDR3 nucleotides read TGTGCCAGCAGCCCCACTCTGGACAGGGGGAAATATGGCTACACCTTC. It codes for CASSPTLDRGKYGYTF. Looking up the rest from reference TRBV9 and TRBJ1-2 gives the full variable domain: DSGVTQTPKHLITATGQRVTLRCSPRSGDLSVYWYQQSLDQGLQFLIQYYNGEERAKGNILERFSAQQFPDLHSELNLSSLELGDSALYFCASSPTLDRGKYGYTFGSGTRLTVV.

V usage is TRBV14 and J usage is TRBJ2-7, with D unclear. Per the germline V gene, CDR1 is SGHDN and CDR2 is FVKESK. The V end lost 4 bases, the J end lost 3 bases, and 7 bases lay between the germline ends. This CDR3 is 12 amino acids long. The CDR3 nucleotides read TGTGCCAGCAGCCTACGGGTCTACGAGCAGTACTTC. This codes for CASSLRVYEQYF.

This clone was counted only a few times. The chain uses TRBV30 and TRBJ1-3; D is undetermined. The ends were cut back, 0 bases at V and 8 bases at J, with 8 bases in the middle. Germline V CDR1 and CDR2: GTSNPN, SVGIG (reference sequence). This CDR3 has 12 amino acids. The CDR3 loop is CAWSVHEYTIYF. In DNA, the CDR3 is TGTGCCTGGAGTGTACATGAATACACCATATATTTT.

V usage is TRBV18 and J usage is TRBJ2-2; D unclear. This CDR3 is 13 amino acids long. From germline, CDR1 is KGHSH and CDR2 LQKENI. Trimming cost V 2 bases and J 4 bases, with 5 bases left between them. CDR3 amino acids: CASSPTVTGELFF. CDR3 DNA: TGTGCCAGCTCACCAACAGTCACCGGGGAGCTGTTTTTT.

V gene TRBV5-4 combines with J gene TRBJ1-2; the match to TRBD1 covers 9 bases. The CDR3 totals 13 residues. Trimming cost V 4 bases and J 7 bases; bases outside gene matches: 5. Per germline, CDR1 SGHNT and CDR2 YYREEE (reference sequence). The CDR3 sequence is CASSRDRDFGYTF. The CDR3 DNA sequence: TGTGCCAGCAGCCGGGACAGGGATTTTGGCTACACCTTC.

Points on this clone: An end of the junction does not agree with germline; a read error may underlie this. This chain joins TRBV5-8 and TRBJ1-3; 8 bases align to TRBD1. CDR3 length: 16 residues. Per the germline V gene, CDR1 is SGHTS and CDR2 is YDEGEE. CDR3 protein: CASRLDRDYPGNTIYF. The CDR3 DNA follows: TGTGCCAGCAGGTTGGACAGGGATTATCCTGGAAACACCATATATTTT.

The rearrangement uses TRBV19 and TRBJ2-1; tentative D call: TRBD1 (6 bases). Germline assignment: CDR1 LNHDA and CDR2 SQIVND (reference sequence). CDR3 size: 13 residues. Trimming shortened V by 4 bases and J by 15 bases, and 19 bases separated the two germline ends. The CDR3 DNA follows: TGTGCCAGTAGTAAAGAACCCGGGACATCTCGGTTCTTC. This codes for CASSKEPGTSRFF.

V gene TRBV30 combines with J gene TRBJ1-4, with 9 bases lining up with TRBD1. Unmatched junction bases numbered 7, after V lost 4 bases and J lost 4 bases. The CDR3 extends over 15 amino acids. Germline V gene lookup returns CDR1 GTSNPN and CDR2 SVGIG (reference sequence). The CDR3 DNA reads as TGTGCCTGGACGGACAGGGGATTTGGTAATGAAAAACTGTTTTTT. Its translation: CAWTDRGFGNEKLFF.

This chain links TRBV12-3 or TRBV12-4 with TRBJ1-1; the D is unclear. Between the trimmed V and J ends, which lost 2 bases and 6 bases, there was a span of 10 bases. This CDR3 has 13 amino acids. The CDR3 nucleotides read TGTGCCAGCAGTTTATCGGGCGGGGCTGAAGCTTTCTTT. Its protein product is CASSLSGGAEAFF.

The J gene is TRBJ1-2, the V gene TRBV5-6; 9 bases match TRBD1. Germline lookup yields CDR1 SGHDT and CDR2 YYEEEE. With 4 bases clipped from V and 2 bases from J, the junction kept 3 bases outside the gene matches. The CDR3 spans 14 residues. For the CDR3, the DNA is TGTGCCAGCAGCCCCGGGACAGGGAACTATGGCTACACCTTC. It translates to CASSPGTGNYGYTF.

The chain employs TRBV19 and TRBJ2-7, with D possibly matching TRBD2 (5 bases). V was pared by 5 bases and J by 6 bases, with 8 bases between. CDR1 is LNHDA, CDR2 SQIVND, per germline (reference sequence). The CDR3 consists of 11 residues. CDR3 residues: CASSEGFEQYF. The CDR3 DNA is TGTGCCAGTAGTGAGGGTTTCGAGCAGTACTTC.

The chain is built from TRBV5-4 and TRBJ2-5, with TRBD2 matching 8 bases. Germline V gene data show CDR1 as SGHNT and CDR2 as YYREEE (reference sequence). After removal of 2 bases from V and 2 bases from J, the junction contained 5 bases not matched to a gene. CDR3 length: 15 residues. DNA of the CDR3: TGTGCCAGCAGCTTTCCGGGAGGGCCACAAGAGACCCAGTACTTC. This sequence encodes CASSFPGGPQETQYF.

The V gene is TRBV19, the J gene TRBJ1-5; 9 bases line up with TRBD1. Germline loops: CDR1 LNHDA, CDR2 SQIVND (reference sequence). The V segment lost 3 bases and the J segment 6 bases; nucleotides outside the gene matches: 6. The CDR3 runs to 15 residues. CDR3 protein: CASSMGQGGTQPQHF. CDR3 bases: TGTGCCAGTAGTATGGGACAGGGAGGGACTCAGCCCCAGCATTTT.